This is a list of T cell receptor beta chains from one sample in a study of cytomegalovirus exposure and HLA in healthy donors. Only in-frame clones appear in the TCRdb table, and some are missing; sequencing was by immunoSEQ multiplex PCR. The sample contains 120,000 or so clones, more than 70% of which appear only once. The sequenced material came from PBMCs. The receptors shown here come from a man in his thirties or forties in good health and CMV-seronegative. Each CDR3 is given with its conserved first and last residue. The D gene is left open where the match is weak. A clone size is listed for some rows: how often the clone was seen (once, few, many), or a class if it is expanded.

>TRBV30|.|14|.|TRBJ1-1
CAWINRVRESKPFF
TGTGCCTGGATAAACAGGGTCCGTGAATCTAAACCTTTCTTT
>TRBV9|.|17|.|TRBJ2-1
CASSAEQGWGLYNEQFF
TGTGCCAGCAGCGCGGAACAGGGCTGGGGGCTATACAATGAGCAGTTCTTC
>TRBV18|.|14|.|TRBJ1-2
CASSPTGVHYGYTF
TGTGCCAGCTCGCCCACAGGCGTCCACTATGGCTACACCTTC
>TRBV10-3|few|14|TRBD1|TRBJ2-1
CAISDNRGNNEQFF
TGTGCCATCAGTGACAACAGGGGGAACAATGAGCAGTTCTTC
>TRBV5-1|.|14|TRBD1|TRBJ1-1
CASGAGTGNTEAFF
TGCGCCAGCGGGGCCGGGACAGGGAACACTGAAGCTTTCTTT
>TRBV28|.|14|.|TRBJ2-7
CASSLGWSSYEQYF
TGTGCCAGCAGTTTAGGGTGGAGCTCCTACGAGCAGTACTTC
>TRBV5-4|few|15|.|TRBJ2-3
CASSGGWETTDTQYF
TGTGCCAGCAGTGGTGGGTGGGAGACCACAGATACGCAGTATTTT
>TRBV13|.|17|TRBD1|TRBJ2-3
CASSSAPGQGITDTQYF
TGTGCCAGCAGCTCCGCTCCGGGACAGGGGATCACAGATACGCAGTATTTT
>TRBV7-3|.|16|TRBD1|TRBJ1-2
CASSLSDRGGYYGYTF
TGTGCCAGCAGCTTATCTGACAGGGGAGGCTACTATGGCTACACCTTC
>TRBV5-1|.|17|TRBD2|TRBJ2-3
CASSTASSGGRTDTQYF
TGCGCCAGCAGCACCGCTTCTAGCGGGGGCCGCACAGATACGCAGTATTTT
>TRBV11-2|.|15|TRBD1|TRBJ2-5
CASSVRRGTQETQYF
TGTGCCAGCAGCGTACGCAGGGGGACCCAAGAGACCCAGTACTTC
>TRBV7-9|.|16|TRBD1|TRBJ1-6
CASSLGGTGGNSPLHF
TGTGCCAGCAGCTTAGGAGGGACAGGAGGTAATTCACCCCTCCACTTT
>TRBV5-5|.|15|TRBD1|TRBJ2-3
CASSSKGQGTDTQYF
TGTGCCAGCAGCTCTAAGGGACAGGGGACAGATACGCAGTATTTT
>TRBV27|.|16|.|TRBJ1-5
CASSPRGGDGNQPQHF
TGTGCCAGCAGCCCCCGGGGGGGGGATGGCAATCAGCCCCAGCATTTT
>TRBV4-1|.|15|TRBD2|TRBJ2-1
CASSVSGGALNEQFF
TGCGCCAGCAGCGTGAGCGGGGGGGCTCTTAATGAGCAGTTCTTC
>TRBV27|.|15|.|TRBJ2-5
CASSLSSPPQETQYF
TGTGCCAGCAGTTTATCTAGTCCCCCGCAAGAGACCCAGTACTTC
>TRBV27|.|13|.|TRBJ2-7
CASSSSIGGTQYF
.
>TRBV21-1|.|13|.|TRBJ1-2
CASSKGRDYGYTF
TGTGCCAGCAGCAAAGGGAGAGACTATGGCTACACCTTC
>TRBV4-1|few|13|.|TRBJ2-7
CASSQLPGYEQYF
TGCGCCAGCAGCCAGCTCCCAGGCTACGAGCAGTACTTC
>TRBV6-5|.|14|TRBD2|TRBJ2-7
CASSRGTSDYEQYF
TGTGCCAGCAGTAGGGGGACTAGCGACTACGAGCAGTACTTC
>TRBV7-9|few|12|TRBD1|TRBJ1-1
CASSEIQGKAFF
TGTGCCAGCAGCGAGATACAGGGGAAAGCTTTCTTT
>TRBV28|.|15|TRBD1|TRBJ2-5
CASSSLGGERETQYF
TGTGCCAGCAGTTCGTTAGGGGGCGAAAGGGAGACCCAGTACTTC
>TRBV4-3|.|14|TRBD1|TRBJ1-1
CASSQDRGATEAFF
TGCGCCAGCAGCCAGGACAGGGGGGCAACTGAAGCTTTCTTT
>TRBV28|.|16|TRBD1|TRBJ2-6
CASSSPGGAGANVLTF
TGTGCCAGCAGTTCCCCAGGGGGCGCTGGGGCCAACGTCCTGACTTTC
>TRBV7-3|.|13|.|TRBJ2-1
CASSPGFGSEQFF
TGTGCCAGCAGCCCAGGCTTTGGGAGTGAGCAGTTCTTC
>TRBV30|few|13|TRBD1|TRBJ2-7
CAWSGGTVYEQYF
TGTGCCTGGAGTGGAGGGACAGTCTACGAGCAGTACTTC
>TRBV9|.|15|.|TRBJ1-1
CASSSRYRDGTEAFF
TGTGCCAGCAGCTCCCGGTACCGGGATGGCACTGAAGCTTTCTTT